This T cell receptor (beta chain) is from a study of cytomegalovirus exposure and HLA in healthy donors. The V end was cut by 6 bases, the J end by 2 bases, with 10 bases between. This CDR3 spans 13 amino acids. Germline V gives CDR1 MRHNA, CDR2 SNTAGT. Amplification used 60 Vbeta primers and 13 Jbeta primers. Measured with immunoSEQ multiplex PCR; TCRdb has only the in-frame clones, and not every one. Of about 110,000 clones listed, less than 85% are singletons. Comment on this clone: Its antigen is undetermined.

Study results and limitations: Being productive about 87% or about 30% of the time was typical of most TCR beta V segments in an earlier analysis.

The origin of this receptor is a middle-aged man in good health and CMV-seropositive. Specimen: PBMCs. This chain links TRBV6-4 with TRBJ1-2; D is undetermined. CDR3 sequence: CASSRGSNYGYTF. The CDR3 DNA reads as TGTGCCAGCAGCCGAGGTTCCAACTATGGCTACACCTTC.